This is a list of T cell receptor beta chains from one sample in a study of human T cells and chemical hapten exposure. Each CDR3 protein is one row after TCRdb ran MiXCR on the RACE reads. The sample has approximately 350,000 distinct CDR3 sequences; 6% to 8.5% are singletons. The starting material was whole blood, obtained in connection with sensitization to the hapten diphenylcyclopropenone (DPC). All receptors come from a woman in her late teens or twenties with alopecia areata. Some clones in this sample may be carry-over from other donors' samples. Both conserved end residues are part of each CDR3. Fields, in order: V gene, D gene, J gene, clone size, CDR3 DNA, CDR3 protein. The D gene is left open where the match is weak. Some rows mark clone size as missing; the rest say once, few, many or name a class of expanded clone.

TRBV6-4	.	TRBJ2-5	many	TGTGCCAGCAGTGACCGGCATCGACAGGTCGTTAAAGAGACCCAGTACTTC	CASSDRHRQVVKETQYF
TRBV5-5	TRBD1	TRBJ1-5	many	TGTGCCAGCAGCTTGGAAGTAGGGACAGGGGGCGAACCAGGGCAGCCCCAGCATTTT	CASSLEVGTGGEPGQPQHF
TRBV10-3	.	TRBJ2-4	few	TGTGCCATCAGTGAGTATGGGCCAGATAAATTAGCGAAGAAAAACATTCAGTACTTC	CAISEYGPDKLAKKNIQYF
TRBV19	TRBD1	TRBJ2-1	few	TGTGCCAGTAGTACCGGACAGGGGGATAGAAATGAGCAGTTCTTC	CASSTGQGDRNEQFF
TRBV29-1	.	TRBJ1-3	many	TGCAGCGCCAGCCGGGACGTTGCTGGAAACACCATATATTTT	CSASRDVAGNTIYF
TRBV6-2/TRBV6-3	.	TRBJ2-7	few	TGTGCCAGCAGTTACGGGTGGACTAACTACGAGCAGTACTTC	CASSYGWTNYEQYF
TRBV21-1	.	TRBJ1-4	.	TGTGCCAGCAAGAGACAGGGTGGTAATGAAAAACTGTTTTTT	CASKRQGGNEKLFF
TRBV6-6	TRBD2	TRBJ2-3	few	TGTGCCAGCAGTTACGTTACTAGCGGGGGACCAGATACGCAGTATTTT	CASSYVTSGGPDTQYF
TRBV5-4	.	TRBJ1-1	few	TGTGCCAGCAGCTTGGAGGTAACTGAAGCTTTCTTT	CASSLEVTEAFF
TRBV12-5	.	TRBJ2-7	many	TGTGCTAATAAGGGGGTCTCCCTCTACGAGCAGTACTTC	CANKGVSLYEQYF
TRBV7-8	.	TRBJ2-6	.	TGTGCCAGCAGCCTCACTCGACAGAGCTCTGGGGCCAACGTCCTGACTTTC	CASSLTRQSSGANVLTF
TRBV6-6	.	TRBJ2-1	many	TGTGCCAGCAGCGCCGCGGGACCTTACAATGAGCAGTTCTTC	CASSAAGPYNEQFF
TRBV10-3	TRBD1	TRBJ1-5	.	TGTGCCACGGGACAGGGCGTCAATCAGCCCCAGCATTTT	CATGQGVNQPQHF
TRBV10-3	.	TRBJ2-3	many	TGTGCCACTCGCGGGGCGGGTACGCAGTATTTT	CATRGAGTQYF
TRBV20-1	.	TRBJ2-3	.	TGCAGTGCTAGGGTATGGACAGGCACAGATACGCAGTATTTT	CSARVWTGTDTQYF
TRBV27	.	TRBJ2-2	many	TGTGCCAGCAGTTTATATGGGGGGGAGCTGTTTTTT	CASSLYGGELFF
TRBV2	TRBD1	TRBJ2-3	few	TGTGCCAGCACAGGCGAGACAGGGTACTCAGATACGCAGTATTTT	CASTGETGYSDTQYF
TRBV7-6	.	TRBJ2-4	many	TGTGCCAGCAGCCTAGGAACCCAGTCCCTTCAGTACTTC	CASSLGTQSLQYF
TRBV6-5	.	TRBJ2-5	many	TGTGCCAGCAGTTACTCAAGGATTCAAGAGACCCAGTACTTC	CASSYSRIQETQYF
TRBV7-2	.	TRBJ2-3	few	TGTGCCAGCAGCCGGACAACTAGCACAGATACGCAGTATTTT	CASSRTTSTDTQYF
TRBV10-3	.	TRBJ1-6	few	TGTGCCACCAGAGCAGGCGCCACGTCACCCCTCCACTTT	CATRAGATSPLHF
TRBV6-2/TRBV6-3	TRBD2	TRBJ2-3	.	TGTGCCAGCAGCACTGAAGGACTAGCGGGGGGTCGTCTAATGGATACGCAGTATTTT	CASSTEGLAGGRLMDTQYF
TRBV6-1	TRBD1	TRBJ1-2	.	TGTGCCAGCAGTCCTTTCCGGACAGGGGGCAGCTATGGCTACACCTTC	CASSPFRTGGSYGYTF
TRBV20-1	TRBD1	TRBJ2-7	.	TGCAGTGCTAGAGCGGGACAGGAAACTTTGTACTTC	CSARAGQETLYF
TRBV7-2	TRBD1	TRBJ1-1	.	TGTGCCAGCAGCTTGGGCTCAGGGGGCGTCGAAGCTTTCTTT	CASSLGSGGVEAFF
TRBV12-3/TRBV12-4	TRBD2	TRBJ2-2	.	TGTGCCAGCAGTCCCGCTGGACTAGCGGGGTCCGGGGAGCTGTTTTTT	CASSPAGLAGSGELFF
TRBV3-1	TRBD2	TRBJ2-1	.	TGTGCCAGCAGCCTGGGTGGGACTAGCGGGGGGGCCGTCAATGAGCAGTTCTTC	CASSLGGTSGGAVNEQFF
TRBV20-1	.	TRBJ2-3	.	TGCAGTGCTAGGCTAGATACGCAGTATTTT	CSARLDTQYF
TRBV19	.	TRBJ1-2	.	TGTGCCAGCCGCCAAACGGGGGACCATGGCTACACCTTC	CASRQTGDHGYTF
TRBV7-2	TRBD1	TRBJ1-6	few	TGTGCCAGCGGCAAGGCCAGGGGGTGGTCACCCCTCCACTTT	CASGKARGWSPLHF
TRBV29-1	.	TRBJ2-2	many	TGCAGCGTTGTGGATTTACCTCCACCCGGGGAGCTGTTTTTT	CSVVDLPPPGELFF
TRBV4-3	TRBD2	TRBJ2-7	many	TGCGCCAGCAGCCCGGGCCCCGGGAGGCAGCAGTACTTC	CASSPGPGRQQYF
TRBV6-6	.	TRBJ1-1	few	TGTGCCAGCAGTTACTCAGGGGCGGCATTTGAAGCTTTCTTT	CASSYSGAAFEAFF
TRBV12-3/TRBV12-4	TRBD2	TRBJ2-5	few	TGTGCCAGCAGTTTAGGACTCGGAGAGTGGCCTAGCGGGGGGCGATCCCAAGAGACCCAGTACTTC	CASSLGLGEWPSGGRSQETQYF
TRBV20-1	.	TRBJ2-1	many	TGCAGTGCTACCTCTCTAGGCAATGAGCAGTTCTTC	CSATSLGNEQFF
TRBV5-1	.	TRBJ2-7	many	TGCGCCAGCAGCTTCGGGGCGTCCGGAGCCGAGCAGTACTTC	CASSFGASGAEQYF
TRBV12-3/TRBV12-4	.	TRBJ1-4	.	TGTGCCAGCCGACCCGGAGTTAATGAAAAACTGTTTTTT	CASRPGVNEKLFF
TRBV5-1	.	TRBJ1-1	.	TGCGCCAGCAGGGGGATTGCCCCCTTTGAAGCTTTCTTT	CASRGIAPFEAFF
TRBV27	TRBD1	TRBJ1-1	few	TGTGCCAGCAGTTTATTCTATGAACAGGGGGCGATTCCAGCTTTCTTT	CASSLFYEQGAIPAFF
TRBV6-2/TRBV6-3	.	TRBJ1-1	.	TGTGCCAGCAGTTACTCCGTCACAGGGAACACTGAAGCTTTCTTT	CASSYSVTGNTEAFF
TRBV28	TRBD2	TRBJ2-7	many	TGTGCCAGCAGTTTCGATAGCGGGGGCTACGAGCAGTACTTC	CASSFDSGGYEQYF
TRBV6-2/TRBV6-3	TRBD2	TRBJ2-1	.	TGTGCCAGCAGTTACCCGCTAGCGGGGGGGCCAGATGAGCAGTTCTTC	CASSYPLAGGPDEQFF
TRBV10-3	.	TRBJ1-2	.	TGTGCCACCAACAGGGCGCTGGATGGCTACACCTTC	CATNRALDGYTF
TRBV20-1	TRBD1	TRBJ1-2	few	TGCAGTGCGATACAGGGGTTTACTGCGAACTATGGCTACACCTTC	CSAIQGFTANYGYTF
TRBV3-1	.	TRBJ2-5	many	TGTGCCAGCAGCCAAGATCTTGGTTCAGGGAAGACCCAGTACTTC	CASSQDLGSGKTQYF
TRBV5-1	.	TRBJ1-2	few	TGCGCCAGCAGCTTGGCCCAGGACTATGGCTACACCTTC	CASSLAQDYGYTF
TRBV5-1	TRBD1	TRBJ1-6	many	TGCGCCAGCAGTTTTAATGTGGGACAGCCCAATTCACCCCTCCACTTT	CASSFNVGQPNSPLHF
TRBV12-3/TRBV12-4	.	TRBJ2-1	many	TGTGCCAGCAGCAAAAACGACGGGGCCAACAATGAGCAGTTCTTC	CASSKNDGANNEQFF
TRBV4-3	.	TRBJ1-2	few	TGCGCCAGCAGCTATAGCGGCGGGGACTCCTATGGCTACACCTTC	CASSYSGGDSYGYTF
TRBV7-2	TRBD1	TRBJ1-1	few	TGTGCCAGCAGCTTACCAGGGGGCGTTACTGAAGCTTTCTTT	CASSLPGGVTEAFF
TRBV15	.	TRBJ2-5	.	TGTGCCACCAGCAGAAACCAGGGCTCCCAAGAGACCCAGTACTTC	CATSRNQGSQETQYF
TRBV6-5	TRBD2	TRBJ2-5	.	TGTGCCAGCAGTCCTCTAGCGGGCTCCCTCCAAGAGACCCAGTACTTC	CASSPLAGSLQETQYF
TRBV28	TRBD2	TRBJ2-5	few	TGTGCCAGCAGCCCCGGACTAGCGGGGGGGCGAGAGACCCAGTACTTC	CASSPGLAGGRETQYF